These 32 T cell receptor beta chains were sequenced from one sample in a study of OX40 agonist ivuxolimab in advanced cancers. Method: immunoSEQ multiplex PCR; TCRdb's copy keeps in-frame clones and lacks some. This table holds about 33,000 clones, about nine tenths found once. Sequenced here: CD4+ or CD8+ T cells sorted from blood, sampled in a trial of the OX40 agonist ivuxolimab. The source of these receptors is an adult with an advanced solid tumor such as melanoma, head and neck, liver or kidney cancer.

The chain recombines TRBV6-1 with TRBJ1-3; 9 nucleotides agree with TRBD1. With 4 bases clipped from V and 4 bases from J, the junction kept 17 bases outside the gene matches. CDR1 is MNHNS and CDR2 is SASEGT in the germline V gene. The CDR3 totals 19 residues. The CDR3 nucleotides are TGTGCCAGCAGTGCCCGGAGGGGGGCACAGGGGGCGCACGGAAACACCATATATTTT. Translating gives CASSARRGAQGAHGNTIYF.

The chain combines TRBV4-1 with TRBJ1-1, with 12 nucleotides matching TRBD1. Germline V lookup: CDR1 MGHRA, CDR2 YSYEKL. V dropped 1 base and J dropped 1; count of bases not matched to a gene: 7. CDR3 length: 18 residues. In nucleotides, the CDR3 is TGCGCCAGCAGCCAAGCCGGGACAGGGGGCCCCTCGAACACTGAAGCTTTCTTT. It yields the protein CASSQAGTGGPSNTEAFF.

The V gene is TRBV2, the J gene TRBJ2-1, with 7 bases identical to TRBD1. This CDR3 has 15 amino acids. Trimming removed 3 bases from V and 4 bases from J; junction bases left unmatched: 6. Germline lookup yields CDR1 SNHLY and CDR2 FYNNEI. The CDR3 here is CASSDRTGNYNEQFF. In DNA form, the CDR3 reads TGTGCCAGCAGTGACAGGACAGGCAATTACAATGAGCAGTTCTTC.

This chain joins TRBV5-1 and TRBJ2-4, with 9 bases fitting TRBD1. With V trimmed by 0 bases and J by 4 bases, 20 bases remained unmatched. The CDR3 is 21 residues long. Germline assignment: CDR1 SGHRS and CDR2 YFSETQ. The CDR3 DNA reads TGCGCCAGCAGCTTGGGGACAGGGGAATTTATCAGTGCTGATAATAAAAACATTCAGTACTTC. Protein: CASSLGTGEFISADNKNIQYF. Looking up the rest from reference TRBV5-1 and TRBJ2-4 gives the full variable domain: KAGVTQTPRYLIKTRGQQVTLSCSPISGHRSVSWYQQTPGQGLQFLFEYFSETQRNKGNFPGRFSGRQFSNSRSEMNVSTLELGDSALYLCASSLGTGEFISADNKNIQYFGAGTRLSVL.

This clone was observed a single time. The chain is built from TRBV7-8 and TRBJ2-7; TRBD2 matches 9 bases. Germline V CDR1 and CDR2: SGHVS, FQNEAQ. V shed 1 base, J shed 6 bases, and the junction held 7 bases outside the gene matches. This CDR3 region has 15 residues. In DNA form, the CDR3 reads TGTGCCAGCAGCTTAGATCCGGGACTAGCATCCGAGCAGTACTTC. Translation: CASSLDPGLASEQYF. Combining the CDR3 with reference TRBV7-8 and TRBJ2-7 gives the whole variable domain GAGVSQSPRYKVAKRGQDVALRCDPISGHVSLFWYQQALGQGPEFLTYFQNEAQLDKSGLPSDRFFAERPEGSVSTLKIQRTQQEDSAVYLCASSLDPGLASEQYFGPGTRLTVT.

In its sample, this clone was seen a few times. The chain is built from TRBV11-2 and TRBJ2-7; TRBD1 matches 9 bases. Germline lookup yields CDR1 SGHAT and CDR2 FQNNGV. The CDR3 is 18 residues long. With 5 bases clipped from V and 3 bases from J, the junction kept 17 bases outside the gene matches. The CDR3 reads CASSDPRTGDRIDYEQYF. CDR3 DNA sequence: TGTGCCAGCAGCGATCCAAGGACAGGGGACCGGATTGACTACGAGCAGTACTTC.

J is TRBJ2-7 and V is TRBV25-1; unclear D gene. With 3 bases removed from V and 5 bases from J, the gap between germline ends came to 17 bases. From germline, CDR1 is MGHDK and CDR2 SYGVNS. The CDR3 sequence is 15 residues long. The CDR3 region has the DNA TGTGCCAGCAGTGATTCCATCGGACCCCGAGACGAGCAGTACTTC. Its protein product is CASSDSIGPRDEQYF.

This clone showed up just once. This chain's CDR3 is CASSLKAFGTPNTGELFF. As DNA, the CDR3 is TGTGCCAGCAGCTTGAAGGCCTTCGGGACTCCGAACACCGGGGAGCTGTTTTTT. The V and J genes are TRBV7-9 and TRBJ2-2; D perhaps matches TRBD2 (6 bases). CDR3 length: 18 residues. The germline V gene encodes CDR1 SEHNR and CDR2 FQNEAQ (reference sequence). Trimming stripped 3 bases from V and 0 bases from J, with 17 bases between.

This chain uses TRBV11-2 with TRBJ2-3, with D possibly matching TRBD1 (5 bases). Between the trimmed V and J ends, which lost 7 bases and 6 bases, there was a span of 11 bases. Germline loops: CDR1 SGHAT, CDR2 FQNNGV. There are 12 residues in the CDR3. CDR3: CASTTGWDTQYF. The CDR3 DNA is TGTGCCAGCACAACAGGATGGGATACGCAGTATTTT.

This clone has only one observation. The chain couples TRBV7-6 to TRBJ2-5; 10 nucleotides line up with TRBD2. The CDR3 has 14 residues. The germline CDR1 and CDR2 sequences are SGHVS and FNYEAQ. The trim removed 8 bases at V and 4 bases at J, leaving 7 bases unmatched. The CDR3 is CASRSGRAGETQYF. CDR3 sequence (DNA): TGTGCCAGCCGGAGCGGGAGGGCCGGAGAGACCCAGTACTTC.

This clone was counted a single time. This chain uses TRBV18 with TRBJ2-2; D remains ambiguous. Germline CDR1 is KGHSH and CDR2 is LQKENI. The CDR3 is 13 amino acids. V gave up 5 bases and J gave up 0 bases, with 4 bases separating them. In DNA, the CDR3 is TGTGCCAGCTCAGTGGCGAACACCGGGGAGCTGTTTTTT. It yields the protein CASSVANTGELFF.

The CDR3 nucleotides are TGTGCCAGCAGTGTCCTATTCTCTGAAGCTTTCTTT. As protein: CASSVLFSEAFF. This sequence joins TRBV2 and TRBJ1-1; D call uncertain. The V gene's germline CDR1 is SNHLY and CDR2 FYNNEI. V lost 4 bases and J lost 6, with 9 bases in between. The CDR3 is made up of 12 amino acids.

This sequence joins TRBV6-5 and TRBJ2-5; perhaps TRBD2 as D (6 bases). V lost 0 bases and J 1 base, leaving 12 bases between the germline ends. There are 16 residues in the CDR3. In germline, CDR1 is MNHEY, CDR2 SVGAGI. The CDR3 loop reads CASSYSPRSGQETQYF. The CDR3 bases are TGTGCCAGCAGTTACTCACCCCGTAGCGGCCAAGAGACCCAGTACTTC.

This sequence joins TRBV2 and TRBJ2-4; possible D gene TRBD1, 6 bases. The CDR3 extends over 16 amino acids. Germline V gene sequence: CDR1 SNHLY, CDR2 FYNNEI. Deletions cut 2 bases from V and 8 bases from J, with 19 bases between. The CDR3 DNA is TGTGCCAGCAGTGAAAGCCCAGCAGGGGTCGAGGACATTCAGTACTTC. It encodes CASSESPAGVEDIQYF.

This clone has only a few counts. The chain employs TRBV10-2 and TRBJ2-2; TRBD2 is a possible D gene (5 bases). The CDR3 is made up of 14 amino acids. Trimming cost V 11 bases and J 4 bases, with 17 bases left between them. The germline gives CDR1 WSHSY, CDR2 SAAADI. The CDR3: CAVKLGRGTGELFF. DNA of the CDR3: TGCGCCGTAAAGCTAGGACGGGGCACCGGGGAGCTGTTTTTT.

The V gene is TRBV4-1, the J gene TRBJ2-7; 7 bases map to TRBD1. Per germline, CDR1 MGHRA and CDR2 YSYEKL. With 1 base clipped from V and 5 bases from J, the junction kept 8 bases outside the gene matches. The CDR3 covers 15 residues. The chain's CDR3 is CASSQGRQGVDEQYF. The CDR3 DNA reads TGCGCCAGCAGCCAAGGTCGGCAGGGGGTGGACGAGCAGTACTTC.

The chain joins TRBV6-1 to TRBJ1-3; D not resolved. Germline values: CDR1 MNHNS, CDR2 SASEGT. CDR3 length equals 12 residues. V was cut by 6 bases and J by 2 bases, with 5 bases left in between. The CDR3 DNA reads TGTGCCAGCAGGGAGGCTGGAAACACCATATATTTT. Its protein is CASREAGNTIYF.

This clone has only a few counts. The rearrangement joins TRBV2 to TRBJ1-2, with D unclear. CDR1 and CDR2 from the germline V gene are SNHLY and FYNNEI. The length of the CDR3 is 12 residues. The V and J ends lost 8 bases and 4 bases respectively, with 11 bases between them. The CDR3 protein is CASLWTPYGYTF. DNA for the CDR3: TGTGCCAGCCTTTGGACTCCCTATGGCTACACCTTC.

The V call is TRBV6-5, the J call TRBJ1-1; D unclear. Germline V gives CDR1 MNHEY, CDR2 SVGAGI. There are 14 residues in the CDR3. Trimming stripped 0 bases from V and 4 bases from J, with 9 bases between. In DNA, the CDR3 is TGTGCCAGCAGTTACTCGTCGGTGGCCACTGAAGCTTTCTTT. It encodes CASSYSSVATEAFF.

This chain connects TRBV10-3 to TRBJ2-1, with 8 bases lining up with TRBD2. From germline, CDR1 is ENHRY and CDR2 SYGVKD. V lost 4 bases and J lost 5; bases outside the gene matches: 7. This CDR3 is built from 15 residues. The CDR3 DNA reads as TGTGCCATCAGTGCCGAACAGCGGGGGAACAATGAGCAGTTCTTC. Translation gives CAISAEQRGNNEQFF.

The CDR3 protein is CASSTTTAYNEQFF. The CDR3 DNA is TGTGCCAGCAGCACCACCACGGCATACAATGAGCAGTTCTTC. V usage is TRBV7-9 and J usage is TRBJ2-1, with D hard to call. Deletions cut 5 bases from V and 4 bases from J, with 12 bases between. Germline V CDR1 and CDR2: SEHNR, FQNEAQ (reference sequence). The CDR3 extends over 14 amino acids.

This chain connects TRBV7-9 to TRBJ2-1, with TRBD1 identical over 7 bases. Germline CDR1 SEHNR, CDR2 FQNEAQ (reference sequence). The CDR3 covers 14 residues. V was pared by 5 bases and J by 4 bases, with 5 bases of the junction left unmatched. CDR3 amino acids: CASSEPQGYNEQFF. CDR3 nucleotide sequence: TGTGCCAGCAGCGAACCACAGGGGTACAATGAGCAGTTCTTC.

The gene calls are TRBV27 and TRBJ2-5; a possible D gene is TRBD2 (6 bases). Deletions cut 8 bases from V and 2 bases from J, with 18 bases between. The CDR3 length is 15 residues. CDR1 and CDR2 (germline): MNHEY, SMNVEV (reference sequence). CDR3 in DNA: TGTGCCAGCCGGGTAGGACTAACCCAGCAAGAGACCCAGTACTTC. Translating gives CASRVGLTQQETQYF.

This clone was observed once. V gene TRBV4-1 combines with J gene TRBJ2-1; D is ambiguous. Trimming pared 3 bases from V and 7 bases from J, leaving 19 bases between. This CDR3 comprises 16 residues. The germline CDR1 and CDR2 sequences are MGHRA and YSYEKL. The CDR3 coding sequence is TGCGCCAGCAGCCATCTGGGGTACACTTTCCCGAATGAGCAGTTCTTC. Its translation is CASSHLGYTFPNEQFF.

The rearrangement joins TRBV27 to TRBJ2-1, with TRBD2 identical over 7 bases. CDR3 length equals 16 residues. Germline lookup yields CDR1 MNHEY and CDR2 SMNVEV (reference sequence). The V gene end was trimmed by 2 bases and the J gene end by 10 bases; junction bases not matched to a gene: 14. The CDR3 reads CASSLPGGSSLGEQFF. The CDR3 coding sequence is TGTGCCAGCAGTTTACCGGGCGGGAGCTCCTTGGGGGAGCAGTTCTTC.

The chain combines TRBV6-6 with TRBJ1-5; unclear D gene. From germline, CDR1 is MNHNY and CDR2 SVGAGI (reference sequence). V shed 0 bases and J shed 9 bases, with 12 bases lying between them. There are 14 residues in the CDR3. The CDR3 DNA follows: TGTGCCAGCAGTTACTCGTCTTTAAGTTGGCCCCAGCATTTT. It translates to CASSYSSLSWPQHF.

The CDR3 sequence is CASSSTEYEQYF. CDR3 sequence (DNA): TGTGCCAGCAGCTCCACAGAGTACGAGCAGTACTTC. The V and J genes are TRBV9 and TRBJ2-7; D call uncertain. The V gene lost 4 bases and the J gene lost 4 bases, with 9 bases spanning the gap. CDR1 and CDR2 from the germline V gene are SGDLS and YYNGEE. The CDR3 contains 12 residues.

The gene calls are TRBV6-4 and TRBJ1-2; a possible D gene is TRBD1 (5 bases). V lost 6 bases, J lost 3 bases, and 11 bases lay in between. The CDR3 has 13 amino acids. Germline V gene sequence: CDR1 MRHNA, CDR2 SNTAGT. CDR3 in DNA: TGTGCCAGCAGGATACAGGCGGACTATGGCTACACCTTC. The encoded protein is CASRIQADYGYTF.

A single count supports this clone. This rearrangement joins TRBV7-9 to TRBJ2-1, with D unclear. V shed 5 bases and J shed 7 bases, with 15 bases lying between them. Germline assignment: CDR1 SEHNR and CDR2 FQNEAQ (reference sequence). This CDR3 is 14 amino acids long. The CDR3 DNA sequence: TGTGCCAGCAGCCCCGCCTACCCGGCGAATGAGCAGTTCTTC. It translates to CASSPAYPANEQFF.

The chain combines TRBV10-1 with TRBJ2-2; D unclear. Trimming took 0 bases from V and 4 from J, leaving 12 bases between them. Germline CDR1 and CDR2: WNHNN and SYGVQD (reference sequence). This CDR3 contains 16 residues. CDR3 sequence reads: CASSESVAAGTGELFF. As DNA, the CDR3 is TGCGCCAGCAGTGAGTCGGTGGCTGCAGGCACCGGGGAGCTGTTTTTT.

As to this clone: This sample also contains other DNA sequences that code for the same CDR3. The chain employs TRBV6-5 and TRBJ2-2; the D is unclear. The CDR3 runs 13 residues. V was cut by 2 bases and J by 1 base, with 2 bases left in between. The germline V gene has CDR1 MNHEY and CDR2 SVGAGI. CDR3 coding DNA: TGTGCCAGCAGTTACGTGAACACCGGGGAGCTGTTTTTT. Translating it yields CASSYVNTGELFF.

This rearrangement joins TRBV7-9 to TRBJ2-3; D gene unclear. V lost 1 base to trimming and J lost 10 bases, with 21 bases between them. Germline CDR1 is SEHNR and CDR2 is FQNEAQ (reference sequence). The CDR3 totals 16 residues. CDR3 loop: CASSLVDLLEPVAQYF. The CDR3 region has the DNA TGTGCCAGCAGCTTAGTCGATCTCCTGGAACCGGTTGCGCAGTATTTT.